The 12 T cell receptor beta chains below were found in one sample sequenced in a study of T-cell memory formation after mild COVID-19. Using its own MiXCR run on the 5' RACE reads, TCRdb lists one record per CDR3 protein. Among fewer than 250,000 distinct CDR3 sequences listed, approximately 15% were seen once. Input material: PBMCs or a T cell subset sorted from them (not recorded which). The receptor source for this set is an adult woman who had mild COVID-19 (a few samples of this study predate the infection). Cell type and time point are not known.

This clonotype was observed a few times. This sequence joins TRBV5-1 and TRBJ1-2; D call uncertain. V lost 1 base and J lost 4, with 11 bases in between. The CDR3 has 14 amino acids. CDR1 is SGHRS, CDR2 YFSETQ, per germline. CDR3 loop: CASSLRVEVYGYTF. In DNA form, the CDR3 reads TGCGCCAGCAGCTTGAGGGTAGAGGTCTATGGCTACACCTTC.

The J gene is TRBJ1-1, the V gene TRBV12-3 or TRBV12-4, with a possible D match to TRBD1 (5 bases). The germline V and J ends were trimmed by 1 base and 3 bases, with 21 bases remaining between them. This CDR3 spans 18 amino acids. The CDR3, as DNA: TGTGCCAGCAGTTTAGGTACAGTTTCCAGGGCCTGGGACACTGAAGCTTTCTTT. This translates into CASSLGTVSRAWDTEAFF.

This chain's CDR3 is CATSEPRRANTGELFF. The CDR3 DNA is TGTGCCACCAGTGAACCTCGACGGGCTAACACCGGGGAGCTGTTTTTT. This chain joins TRBV24-1 and TRBJ2-2; D is uncertain. The CDR3 contains 16 residues. Per germline, CDR1 KGHDR and CDR2 SFDVKD. V lost 4 bases and J lost 2, with 13 bases in between.

The chain combines TRBV15 with TRBJ2-7; no reliable D call. CDR1 is LNHNV and CDR2 is YYDKDF in the germline V gene (reference sequence). Trimming took 2 bases from V and 6 from J, leaving 14 bases between them. The CDR3 length is 14 residues. The CDR3, as DNA: TGTGCCACCAGCAGAAGCCTGTTACAGCTCGAGCAGTACTTC. This translates into CATSRSLLQLEQYF.

The table lists this clonotype with a few counts. The chain carries TRBV29-1 and TRBJ2-2, with 10 nucleotides matching TRBD1. Germline V gives CDR1 SQVTM, CDR2 ANQGSEA. Germline trimming cut 8 bases from V and 3 bases from J; bases unmatched to any gene: 3. The CDR3 extends over 13 amino acids. CDR3 in amino acids: CSTGQGYTGELFF. CDR3 DNA sequence: TGCAGCACGGGACAGGGGTACACCGGGGAGCTGTTTTTT.

The chain uses TRBV12-3 or TRBV12-4 and TRBJ1-5; 11 positions agree with TRBD1. V lost 2 bases, J lost 6 bases, and 3 bases stayed unmatched. The CDR3 totals 15 residues. Here the CDR3 DNA reads TGTGCCAGCAGTTTAAGGACAGGGGGCGGTCAGCCCCAGCATTTT. Its protein is CASSLRTGGGQPQHF.

This clonotype was found a few times. The CDR3 nucleotides are TGCGCCAGCAGCCCGGGGACGTGGTACGAGCAGTACTTC. Its protein is CASSPGTWYEQYF. The gene calls are TRBV5-1 and TRBJ2-7; either TRBD1 or TRBD2 may fit D (5 bases each). From germline, CDR1 is SGHRS and CDR2 YFSETQ. The CDR3 is 13 amino acids. Trimming shortened V by 4 bases and J by 4 bases, and 12 bases separated the two germline ends.

This clonotype was counted only a few times. V gene TRBV5-6 combines with J gene TRBJ2-1, with a weak D call TRBD2 (5 bases). The CDR3 runs to 13 residues. Per germline, CDR1 SGHDT and CDR2 YYEEEE. V was clipped by 3 bases and J by 7 bases, with 11 bases between them. The CDR3: CASSSDWGNEQFF. The DNA for the CDR3 is TGTGCCAGCAGCTCGGACTGGGGTAATGAGCAGTTCTTC.

The gene calls are TRBV12-5 and TRBJ2-1; D tentatively fits TRBD1 or TRBD2 (5 bases each). V shed 3 bases and J shed 9 bases, with 9 bases lying between them. Germline V gene lookup returns CDR1 LGHNT and CDR2 FRNRAP. The CDR3 extends over 12 amino acids. The CDR3: CASGFPGTEQFF. The CDR3 nucleotides read TGTGCTAGTGGTTTCCCCGGGACTGAGCAGTTCTTC.

This clonotype was picked up a small number of times. The genes are TRBV20-1 and TRBJ2-5, with 8 bases lining up with TRBD2. Trimming took 7 bases from V and 3 from J; bases not matched to a gene: 7. The CDR3 has 13 residues. Germline CDR1 reads DFQATT; CDR2 reads SNEGSKA (reference sequence). CDR3 nucleotides: TGCAGTGAACGGCGGGGGGAAGAAGAGACCCAGTACTTC. Translated: CSERRGEEETQYF.

This clonotype occurred a few times. The gene calls are TRBV2 and TRBJ2-5; maybe TRBD2 (6 bases). CDR1 and CDR2 (germline): SNHLY, FYNNEI. Trimming removed 4 bases at V and 5 bases at J, with 11 bases between. CDR3 length equals 13 residues. CDR3 sequence (DNA): TGTGCCAGCAGTGTAAGAGGGAGGGAGACCCAGTACTTC. This translates into CASSVRGRETQYF.

This CDR3 is CASPPTDTQYF. DNA of the CDR3: TGCGCCAGCCCCCCCACAGATACGCAGTATTTT. The chain couples TRBV5-1 to TRBJ2-3; D unresolved. CDR3 length: 11 amino acids. Germline-derived CDR1 and CDR2 are SGHRS and YFSETQ. Trimming took off 7 bases at V and 2 bases at J, with 5 bases between the two ends.